Ten or more counts support the clone carrying this T cell receptor beta chain. Its specificity is unknown. The data originate from a study of regulatory T cells in long-lasting Graves disease. Findings and caveats of the study: Accuracy was possibly reduced by small sample size. TRBV28, TRBJ1-2 and TRBJ2-5 were favored in persistent disease.

Germline V gene data show CDR1 as MNHEY and CDR2 as SVGAGI. V was pared by 0 bases and J by 1 base, with 15 bases between. The CDR3 is 17 amino acids. Documented time point: persistent/refractory GD, antithyroid drugs over 5 years with positive TRAb. With RNA extracted from PBMCs as input, the TCR library was made. Both iRepertoire HTBI primers and Arm-PCR of CDR3 regions were used to build the TCR beta libraries. MiXCR, applied by TCRdb to the multiplex PCR reads, yields one record per CDR3 protein. The table records around 460,000 distinct CDR3 sequences, 20% to 25% of them present only once. V gene TRBV6-5 combines with J gene TRBJ1-1; D is unclear. The sample here was peripheral blood mononuclear cells (PBMCs), taken when the disease was refractory, from a patient treated with antithyroid drugs. The clonotype comes from a female donor with Graves disease. Written as DNA, the CDR3 is TGTGCCAGCAGTTACTCGAGGCCCCACCCCGGGAACACTGAAGCTTTCTTT. This sequence encodes CASSYSRPHPGNTEAFF.